This T cell receptor beta chain was recorded in a study of shared clonotypes between healthy human individuals (dated by TCRdb to the early 2020s). Notes on the research overall: A couple of women and a few men aged 18 to 49 years were included in the cohort. For each donor, three plates each were used for CD4 naive and CD4 memory, two plates were used for CD8 naive, and one plate was used for CD8 memory. Blood TCR repertoires of about 5 healthy adults were deeply sequenced to estimate repertoire size and the extent of clonotype sharing between individuals. To increase sequencing depth and limit assay-specific biases, different laboratories used diverse techniques to prepare libraries and sequence TCR repertoires. Leukapheresis yielded between about 0.9 and 10 billion PBMCs per donor. What the study reported, not specific to this receptor: Pairwise subsampling led to the expectation that sequencing depth would affect the degree of clonotype sharing among donors. When a few donors were compared, the shared fraction of clonotypes was 5% to 6.5% for naive CD4, roughly 3.3% for naive CD8, about 2.4% for memory CD4, and 0.4% for memory CD8. Naive subsets generally had larger estimated clonotype richness than memory subsets did. Compared with non-shared clonotypes, clonotypes shared by all four sorted-subset donors had higher generation probabilities. Because the study included a small number of donors, the genetic and exposure-history diversity represented was limited. Rarefaction of sorted-subset datasets indicated incomplete sequencing despite the large sequencing depth. Sampling was limited to blood, and TCR repertoires in tissue likely differ from TCR repertoires in blood.

Donors were healthy HIV-negative adults with no recently reported acute infections or vaccinations. All donors were Caucasian adults living in Nashville, Tennessee, USA. The CD8 memory samples were a combination of magnetically selected CD45RO+ cells and CCR7-negative CD45RA+ effector memory (TemRA) cells. Blood was collected by leukapheresis, and PBMCs were isolated by Ficoll-Histopaque density gradient centrifugation and then cryopreserved in liquid nitrogen vapor phase. Purity and quantity of every magnetically sorted T cell population were checked by analytical flow cytometry. Genomic DNA was isolated from each sorted fraction and quantified by UV absorbance on a Nanodrop 2000c. The CDR3, cysteine through phenylalanine, is 13 amino acids long. The CDR3 DNA has 39 bases and is translated from base 1. V loses 1 base of germline sequence and J loses 2 bases, and the interval between the two ends is 5 bases. In the germline V gene, CDR1 corresponds to LGHNA and CDR2 to YNFKEQ.

Only one count was recorded for this clone. Its binding antigen is unknown. The sample holds no much larger clone one base away, and base qualities are not on file. Other DNA sequences in this specimen translate into the identical CDR3. TCR CDR3 regions were amplified from genomic DNA by multiplex PCR using the deep immunoSEQ assay. For each cell subset, the extracted genomic DNA was distributed evenly across all wells of several immunoSEQ 96-well plates, and each plate served as one replicate. Each replicate PCR for sorted subsets received around 0.2 ug genomic DNA, equal to around 32,000 T cell genomes. The purified libraries were quantified using a Qubit 3.0 fluorometer, sized with a Bioanalyzer 2100, and then quantified again using the KAPA Library Quantification kit. A separate single-read 150-cycle Illumina NextSeq 550 flow cell was used to sequence each immunoSEQ 96-well plate. Concerning the study's data processing: Because only junctional sequences without quality scores were contained in the immunoSEQ output, filtering matching that applied to full-length reads could not be performed. To assign V/J genes and CDR3, sequences were annotated using PyIR, a Python wrapper for IgBLAST v1.9, with IMGT germline references. Reads were filtered out if the reads had weak V/J assignments (E-value above 1e-6), no CDR3, stop codons, out-of-frame junctions, or ambiguous translated residues. V3J clonotypes were defined by identical inferred V gene, J gene, and CDR3 amino acid sequence. Percentage overlap between repertoires was computed as shared unique clonotypes divided by the size of the smaller repertoire. Three approaches were used to assess repertoire richness: RTK rarefaction, the Chao1 estimator, and Recon v2.1 estimates of unobserved clonotypes. For all TCRbeta clonotypes obtained by the gDNA method from a few donors, generation probabilities were computed with OLGA. The table comes from immuneACCESS by way of TCRdb, which keeps in-frame sequences with V and J called. Part of the clones is missing from these tables; in studies checked, under half for an unresolved V gene and the rest for unknown reasons. The D gene and trimming were derived from the DNA, and the V and J assignments and clone size from that table. In all, the sample holds roughly 400,000 clones, and 96% of those were seen once. About 0.32% of the sample rests with the top ten.

The V and J genes are TRBV4-2 and TRBJ1-1; the D gene cannot be resolved reliably. Sequencing was performed on memory CD8+ T cells sorted from blood. The cell subset or site tag for this specimen amounts to: CD45RO+ cells pooled with CCR7-negative TemRA cells. The clonotype comes from a young man in good health. The CDR3 amino acid sequence is: CASSQVSNTEAFF. The nucleotides read TGTGCCAGCAGCCAAGTAAGCAACACTGAAGCTTTCTTT.